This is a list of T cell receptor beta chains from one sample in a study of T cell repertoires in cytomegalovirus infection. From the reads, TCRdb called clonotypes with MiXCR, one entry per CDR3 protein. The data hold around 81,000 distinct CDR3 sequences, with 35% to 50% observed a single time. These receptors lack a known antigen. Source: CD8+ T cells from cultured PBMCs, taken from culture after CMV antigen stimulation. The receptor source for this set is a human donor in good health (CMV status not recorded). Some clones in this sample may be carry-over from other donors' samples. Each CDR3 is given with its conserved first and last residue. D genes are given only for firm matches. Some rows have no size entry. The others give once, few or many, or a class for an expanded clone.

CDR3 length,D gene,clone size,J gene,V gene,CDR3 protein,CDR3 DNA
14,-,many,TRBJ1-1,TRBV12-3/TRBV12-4,CASSPLSVNTEAFF,TGTGCCAGCAGTCCGTTATCCGTGAACACTGAAGCTTTCTTT
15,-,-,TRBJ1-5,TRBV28,CASSPIQGDGQPQHF,TGTGCCAGCAGTCCGATACAGGGCGACGGTCAGCCCCAGCATTTT
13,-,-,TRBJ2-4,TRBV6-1,CASSDLAKNIQYF,TGTGCCAGCAGTGACTTGGCCAAAAACATTCAGTACTTC
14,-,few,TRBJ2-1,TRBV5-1,CASSSTGSYNEQFF,TGCGCCAGCAGCTCAACGGGGTCCTACAATGAGCAGTTCTTC
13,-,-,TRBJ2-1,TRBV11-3,CASSLDSYYEQFF,TGTGCCAGCAGCTTAGACAGTTACTATGAGCAGTTCTTC
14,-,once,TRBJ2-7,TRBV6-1,CASSELGSTYEQYF,TGTGCCAGCAGTGAATTGGGGAGCACCTACGAGCAGTACTTC
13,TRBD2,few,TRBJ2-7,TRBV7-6,CASSPRGVYEQYF,TGTGCCAGCAGCCCCCGGGGGGTCTACGAGCAGTACTTC
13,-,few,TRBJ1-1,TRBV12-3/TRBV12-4,CASSFAGNTEAFF,TGTGCCAGCAGTTTTGCCGGGAACACTGAAGCTTTCTTT
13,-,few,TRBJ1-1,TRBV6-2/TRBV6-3,CASSYAGNTEAFF,TGTGCCAGCAGTTACGCGGGGAACACTGAAGCTTTCTTT
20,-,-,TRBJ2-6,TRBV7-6,CASSVPTNNPHTGGANVLTF,TGTGCCAGCAGCGTCCCAACCAACAACCCACATACGGGGGGGGCCAACGTCCTGACTTTC
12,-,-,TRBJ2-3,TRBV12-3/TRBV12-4,CAVSSGTDTQYF,TGTGCCGTATCCAGCGGGACAGATACGCAGTATTTT
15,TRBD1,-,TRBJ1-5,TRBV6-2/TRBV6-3,CASSYGQGVDQPQHF,TGTGCCAGCAGTTACGGACAGGGGGTTGATCAGCCCCAGCATTTT
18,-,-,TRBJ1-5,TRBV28,CASSFPVVMTMSNQPQHF,TGTGCCAGCAGTTTTCCCGTGGTAATGACCATGAGCAATCAGCCCCAGCATTTT
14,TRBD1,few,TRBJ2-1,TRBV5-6,CASGSGQGWNEQFF,TGTGCCAGCGGATCGGGACAGGGGTGGAATGAGCAGTTCTTC
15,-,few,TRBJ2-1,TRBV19,CASSIGQTSYNEQFF,TGTGCCAGTAGCATCGGACAAACCAGTTACAATGAGCAGTTCTTC
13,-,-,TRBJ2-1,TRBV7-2,CASSLINGNEQFF,TGTGCCAGCAGCTTAATAAACGGCAATGAGCAGTTCTTC
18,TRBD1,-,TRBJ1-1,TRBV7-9,CASSLLALVGTGVAEAFF,TGTGCCAGCAGCTTATTGGCGCTGGTAGGGACAGGGGTCGCTGAAGCTTTCTTT
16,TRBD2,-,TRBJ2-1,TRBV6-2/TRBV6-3,CASSPSGRLAANEQFF,TGTGCCAGCAGTCCCAGTGGCAGACTAGCGGCCAATGAGCAGTTCTTC
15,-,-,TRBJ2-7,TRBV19,CASSIGSGLSYEQYF,TGTGCCAGTAGTATAGGTAGCGGACTCTCCTACGAGCAGTACTTC
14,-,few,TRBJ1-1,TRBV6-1,CASSDPTMNTEAFF,TGTGCCAGCAGTGATCCAACCATGAACACTGAAGCTTTCTTT
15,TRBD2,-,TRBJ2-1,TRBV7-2,CASSEGLAGYNEQFF,TGTGCCAGCAGCGAGGGACTAGCGGGTTACAATGAGCAGTTCTTC
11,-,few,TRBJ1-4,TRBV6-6,CAARGNEKLFF,TGTGCCGCCAGGGGTAATGAAAAACTGTTTTTT
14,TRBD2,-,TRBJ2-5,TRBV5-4,CASRTLLGGETQYF,TGTGCCAGCAGAACCCTTCTGGGGGGGGAGACCCAGTACTTC
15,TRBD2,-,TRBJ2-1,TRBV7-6,CASSLNRGRDNEQFF,TGTGCCAGCAGCTTAAACCGGGGGAGGGACAATGAGCAGTTCTTC
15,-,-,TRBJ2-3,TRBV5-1,CASSLAQSLADTQYF,TGCGCCAGCAGCTTGGCTCAGAGTCTGGCAGATACGCAGTATTTT
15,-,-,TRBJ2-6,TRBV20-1,CSARQGFSVANVLTF,TGCAGTGCTAGACAGGGGTTCTCTGTGGCCAACGTCCTGACTTTC
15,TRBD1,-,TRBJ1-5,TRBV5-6,CASMLSGGGNQPQHF,TGTGCCAGCATGTTGTCAGGGGGAGGGAATCAGCCCCAGCATTTT
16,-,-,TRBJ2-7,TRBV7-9,CASSPRGRGSSYEQYF,TGTGCCAGCAGCCCCCGCGGCAGGGGAAGCTCCTACGAGCAGTACTTC
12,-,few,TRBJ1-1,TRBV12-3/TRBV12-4,CASSLGYTEAFF,TGTGCCAGCAGTTTAGGATACACTGAAGCTTTCTTT
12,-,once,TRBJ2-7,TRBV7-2,CVSSQGGLEQYF,TGTGTCAGCAGCCAGGGGGGGCTCGAGCAGTACTTC
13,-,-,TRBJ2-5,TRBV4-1,CASSPGSPETQYF,TGCGCCAGCAGCCCGGGTAGCCCAGAGACCCAGTACTTC
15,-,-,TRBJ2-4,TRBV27,CASSPLPSAGNIQYF,TGTGCCAGCAGCCCCCTCCCGTCTGCGGGAAACATTCAGTACTTC
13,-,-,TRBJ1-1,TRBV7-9,CASSLDLIEEAFF,TGTGCCAGCAGCTTAGACCTCATCGAAGAAGCTTTCTTT
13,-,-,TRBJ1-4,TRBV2,CASRPGPWEKLFF,TGTGCCAGCAGACCCGGGCCTTGGGAAAAACTGTTTTTT
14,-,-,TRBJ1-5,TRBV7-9,CASSPTGAVQPQHF,TGTGCCAGCAGCCCTACAGGTGCCGTGCAGCCCCAGCATTTT
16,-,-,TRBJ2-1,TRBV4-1,CASSQEQGYDYNEQFF,TGCGCCAGCAGCCAAGAACAGGGATACGACTACAATGAGCAGTTCTTC
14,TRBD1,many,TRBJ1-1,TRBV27,CASSLLTGRTEAFF,TGTGCCAGCAGTTTATTGACAGGGAGGACTGAAGCTTTCTTT
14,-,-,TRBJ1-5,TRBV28,CASSFFGLRGAQHF,TGTGCCAGCAGTTTTTTTGGGTTGCGGGGGGCCCAGCATTTT
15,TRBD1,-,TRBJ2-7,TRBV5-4,CASSFAAGGSYEQYF,TGTGCCAGCAGCTTTGCGGCAGGGGGATCCTACGAGCAGTACTTC
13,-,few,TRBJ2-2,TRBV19,CASAQGSTGELFF,TGTGCCAGTGCGCAAGGCAGCACCGGGGAGCTGTTTTTT
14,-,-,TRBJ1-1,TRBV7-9,CASSLVSGDTEAFF,TGTGCCAGCAGCTTAGTCTCAGGGGACACTGAAGCTTTCTTT
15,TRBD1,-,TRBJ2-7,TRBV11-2,CASSYGTGGGYEQYF,TGTGCCAGCAGCTATGGGACAGGGGGCGGCTACGAGCAGTACTTC
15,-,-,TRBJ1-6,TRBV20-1,CSARDRNWVDSPLHF,TGCAGTGCTAGAGATCGGAATTGGGTTGATTCACCCCTCCACTTT